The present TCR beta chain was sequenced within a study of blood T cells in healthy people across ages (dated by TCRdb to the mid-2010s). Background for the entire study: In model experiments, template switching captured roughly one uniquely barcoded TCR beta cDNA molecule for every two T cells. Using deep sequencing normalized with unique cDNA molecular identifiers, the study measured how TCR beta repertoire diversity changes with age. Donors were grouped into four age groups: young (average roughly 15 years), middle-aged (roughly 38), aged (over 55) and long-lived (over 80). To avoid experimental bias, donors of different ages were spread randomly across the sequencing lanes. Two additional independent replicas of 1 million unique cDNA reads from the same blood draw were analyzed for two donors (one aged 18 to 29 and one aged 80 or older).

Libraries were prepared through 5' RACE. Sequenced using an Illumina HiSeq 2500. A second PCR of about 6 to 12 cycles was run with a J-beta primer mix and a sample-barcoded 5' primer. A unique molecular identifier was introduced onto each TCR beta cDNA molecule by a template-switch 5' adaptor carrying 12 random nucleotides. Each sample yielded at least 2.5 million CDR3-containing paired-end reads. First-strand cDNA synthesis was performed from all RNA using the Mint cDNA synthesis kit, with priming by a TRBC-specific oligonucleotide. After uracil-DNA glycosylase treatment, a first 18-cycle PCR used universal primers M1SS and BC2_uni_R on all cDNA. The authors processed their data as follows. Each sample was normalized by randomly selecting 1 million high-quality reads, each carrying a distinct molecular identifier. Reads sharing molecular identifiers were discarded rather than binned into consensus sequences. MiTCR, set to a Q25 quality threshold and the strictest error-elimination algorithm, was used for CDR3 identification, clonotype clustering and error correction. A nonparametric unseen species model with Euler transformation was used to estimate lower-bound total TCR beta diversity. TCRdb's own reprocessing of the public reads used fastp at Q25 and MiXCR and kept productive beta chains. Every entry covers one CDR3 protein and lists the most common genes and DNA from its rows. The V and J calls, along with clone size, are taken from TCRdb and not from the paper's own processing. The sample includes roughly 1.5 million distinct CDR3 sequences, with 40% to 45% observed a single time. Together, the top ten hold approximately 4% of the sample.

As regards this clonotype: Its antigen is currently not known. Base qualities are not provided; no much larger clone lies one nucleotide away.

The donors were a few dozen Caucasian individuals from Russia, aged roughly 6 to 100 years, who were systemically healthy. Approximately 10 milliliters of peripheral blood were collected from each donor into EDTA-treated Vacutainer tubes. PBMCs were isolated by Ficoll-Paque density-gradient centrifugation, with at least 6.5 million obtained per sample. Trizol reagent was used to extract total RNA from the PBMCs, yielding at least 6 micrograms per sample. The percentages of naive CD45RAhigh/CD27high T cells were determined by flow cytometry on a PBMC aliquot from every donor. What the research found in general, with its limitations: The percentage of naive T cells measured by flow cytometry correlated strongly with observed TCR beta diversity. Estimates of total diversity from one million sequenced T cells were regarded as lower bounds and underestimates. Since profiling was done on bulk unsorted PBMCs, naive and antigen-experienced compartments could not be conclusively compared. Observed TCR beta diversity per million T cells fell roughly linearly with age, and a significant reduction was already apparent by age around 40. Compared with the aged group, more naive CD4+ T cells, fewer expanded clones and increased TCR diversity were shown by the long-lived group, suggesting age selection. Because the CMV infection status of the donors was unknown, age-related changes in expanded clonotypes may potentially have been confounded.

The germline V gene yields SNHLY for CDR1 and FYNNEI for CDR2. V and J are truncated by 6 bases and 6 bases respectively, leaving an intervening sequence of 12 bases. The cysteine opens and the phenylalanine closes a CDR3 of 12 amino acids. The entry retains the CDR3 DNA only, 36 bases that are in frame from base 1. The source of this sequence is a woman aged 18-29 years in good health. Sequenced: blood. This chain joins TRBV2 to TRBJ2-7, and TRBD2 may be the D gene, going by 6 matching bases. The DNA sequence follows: TGTGCCAGCAGGGGGCAGGGACTCGAGCAGTACTTC. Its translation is CASRGQGLEQYF.